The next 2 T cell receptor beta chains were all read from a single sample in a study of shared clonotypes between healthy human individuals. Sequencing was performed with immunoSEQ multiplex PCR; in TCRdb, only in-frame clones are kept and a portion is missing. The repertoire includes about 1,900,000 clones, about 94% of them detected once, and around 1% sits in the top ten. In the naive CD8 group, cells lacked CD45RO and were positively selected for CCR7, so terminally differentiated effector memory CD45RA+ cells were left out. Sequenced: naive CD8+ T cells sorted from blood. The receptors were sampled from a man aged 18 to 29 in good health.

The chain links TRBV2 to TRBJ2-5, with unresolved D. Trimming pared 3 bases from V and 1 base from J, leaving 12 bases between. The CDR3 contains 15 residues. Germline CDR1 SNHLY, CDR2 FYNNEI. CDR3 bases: TGTGCCAGCAGTGAGTTGGCATACAGCCAAGAGACCCAGTACTTC. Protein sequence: CASSELAYSQETQYF.

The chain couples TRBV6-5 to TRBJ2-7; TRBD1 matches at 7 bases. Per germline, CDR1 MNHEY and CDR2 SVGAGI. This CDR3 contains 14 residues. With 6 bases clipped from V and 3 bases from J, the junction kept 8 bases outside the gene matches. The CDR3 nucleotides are TGTGCCAGCAGGAGGACAGGCTTTTACTACGAGCAGTACTTC. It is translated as CASRRTGFYYEQYF.